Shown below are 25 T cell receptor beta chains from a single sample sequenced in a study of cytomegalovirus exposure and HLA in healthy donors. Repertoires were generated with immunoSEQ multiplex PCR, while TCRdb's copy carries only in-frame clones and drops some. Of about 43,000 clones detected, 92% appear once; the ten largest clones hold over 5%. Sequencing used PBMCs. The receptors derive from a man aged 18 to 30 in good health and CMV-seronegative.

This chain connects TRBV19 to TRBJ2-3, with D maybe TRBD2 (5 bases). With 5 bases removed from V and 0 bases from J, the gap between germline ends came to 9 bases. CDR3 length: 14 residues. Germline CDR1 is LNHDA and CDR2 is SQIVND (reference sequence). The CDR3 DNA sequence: TGTGCCAGTAGTGCCTGGACTAGCACAGATACGCAGTATTTT. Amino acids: CASSAWTSTDTQYF.

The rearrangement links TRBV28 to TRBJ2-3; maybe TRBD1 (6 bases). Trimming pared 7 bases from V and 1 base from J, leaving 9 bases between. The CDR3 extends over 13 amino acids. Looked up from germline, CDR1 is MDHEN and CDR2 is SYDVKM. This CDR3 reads CASNNRGTDTQYF. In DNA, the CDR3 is TGTGCCAGCAATAACAGGGGCACAGATACGCAGTATTTT.

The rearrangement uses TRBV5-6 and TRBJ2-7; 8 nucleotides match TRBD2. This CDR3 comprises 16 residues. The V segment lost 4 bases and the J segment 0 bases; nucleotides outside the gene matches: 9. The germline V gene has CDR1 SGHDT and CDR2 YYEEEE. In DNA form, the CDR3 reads TGTGCCAGCAGCCGATCCCTAGCGGGTTTCTCCTACGAGCAGTACTTC. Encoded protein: CASSRSLAGFSYEQYF.

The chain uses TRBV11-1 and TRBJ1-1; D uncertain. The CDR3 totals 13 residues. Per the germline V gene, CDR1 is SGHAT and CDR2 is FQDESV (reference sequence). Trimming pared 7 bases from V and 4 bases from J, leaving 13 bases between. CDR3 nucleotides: TGTGCCAGCACCCAATCGGAGTTCACTGAAGCTTTCTTT. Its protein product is CASTQSEFTEAFF.

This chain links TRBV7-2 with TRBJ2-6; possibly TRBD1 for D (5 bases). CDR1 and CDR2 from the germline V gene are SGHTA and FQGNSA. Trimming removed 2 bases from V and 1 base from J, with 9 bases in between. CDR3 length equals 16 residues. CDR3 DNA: TGTGCCAGCAGCTTAATGTCAGGGTCTGGGGCCAACGTCCTGACTTTC. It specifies CASSLMSGSGANVLTF.

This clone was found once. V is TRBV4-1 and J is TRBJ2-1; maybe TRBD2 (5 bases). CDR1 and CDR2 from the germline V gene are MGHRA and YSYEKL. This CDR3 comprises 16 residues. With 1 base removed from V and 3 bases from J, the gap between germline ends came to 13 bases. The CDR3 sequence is CASSQVHSGSYNEQFF. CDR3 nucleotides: TGCGCCAGCAGCCAAGTTCACAGCGGAAGCTACAATGAGCAGTTCTTC.

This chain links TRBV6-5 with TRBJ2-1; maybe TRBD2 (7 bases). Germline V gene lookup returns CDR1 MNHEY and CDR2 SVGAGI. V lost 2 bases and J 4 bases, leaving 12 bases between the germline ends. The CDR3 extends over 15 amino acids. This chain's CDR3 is CASSYRRGGYNEQFF. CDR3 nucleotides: TGTGCCAGCAGTTACAGAAGGGGGGGTTACAATGAGCAGTTCTTC.

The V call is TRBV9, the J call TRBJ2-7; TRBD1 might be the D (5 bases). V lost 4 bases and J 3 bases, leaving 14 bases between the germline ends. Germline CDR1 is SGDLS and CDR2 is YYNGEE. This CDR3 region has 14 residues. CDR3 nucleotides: TGTGCCAGCAGCCCACGGGTGGGGCGCTACGAGCAGTACTTC. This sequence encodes CASSPRVGRYEQYF.

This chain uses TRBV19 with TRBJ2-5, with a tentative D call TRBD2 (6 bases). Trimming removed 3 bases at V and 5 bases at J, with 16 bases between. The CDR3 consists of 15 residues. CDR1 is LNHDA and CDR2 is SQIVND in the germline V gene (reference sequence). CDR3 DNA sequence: TGTGCCAGTAGTATGGGGAGGCTCCGCTCGGAGACCCAGTACTTC. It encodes CASSMGRLRSETQYF.

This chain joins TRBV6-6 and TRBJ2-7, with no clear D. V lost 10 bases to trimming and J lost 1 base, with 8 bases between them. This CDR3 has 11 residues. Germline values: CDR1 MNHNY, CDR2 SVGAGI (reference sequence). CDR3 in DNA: TGTGCCACCGCTAAGTCCTACGAGCAGTACTTC. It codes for CATAKSYEQYF.

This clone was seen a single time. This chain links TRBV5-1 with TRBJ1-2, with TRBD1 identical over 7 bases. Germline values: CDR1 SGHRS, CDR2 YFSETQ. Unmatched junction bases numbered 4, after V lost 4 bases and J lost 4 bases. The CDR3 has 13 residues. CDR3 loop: CASSRRDSYGYTF. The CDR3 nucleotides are TGCGCCAGCAGCCGGCGGGACAGCTATGGCTACACCTTC.

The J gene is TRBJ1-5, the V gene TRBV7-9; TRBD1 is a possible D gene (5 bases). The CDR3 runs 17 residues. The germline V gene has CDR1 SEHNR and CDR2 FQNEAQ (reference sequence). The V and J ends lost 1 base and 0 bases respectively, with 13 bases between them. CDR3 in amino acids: CASSLGRGDYSNQPQHF. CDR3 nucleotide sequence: TGTGCCAGCAGCTTAGGGAGGGGAGATTATAGCAATCAGCCCCAGCATTTT.

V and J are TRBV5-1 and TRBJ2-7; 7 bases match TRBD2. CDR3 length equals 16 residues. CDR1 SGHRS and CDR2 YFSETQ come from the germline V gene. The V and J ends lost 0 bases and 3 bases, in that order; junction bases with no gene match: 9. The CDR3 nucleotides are TGCGCCAGCAGCTTGGCCTCCGGACTAGTGCTCTACGAGCAGTACTTC. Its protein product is CASSLASGLVLYEQYF.

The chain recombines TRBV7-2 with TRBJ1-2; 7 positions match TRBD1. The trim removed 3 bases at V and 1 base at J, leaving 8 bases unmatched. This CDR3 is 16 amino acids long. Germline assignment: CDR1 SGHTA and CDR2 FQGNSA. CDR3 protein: CASSLTQGSLNYGYTF. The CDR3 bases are TGTGCCAGCAGCTTGACACAGGGGTCCCTTAACTATGGCTACACCTTC.

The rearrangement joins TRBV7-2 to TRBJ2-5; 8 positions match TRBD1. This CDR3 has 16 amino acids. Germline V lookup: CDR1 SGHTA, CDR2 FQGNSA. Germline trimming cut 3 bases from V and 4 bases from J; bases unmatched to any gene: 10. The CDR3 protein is CASSFERTGKLETQYF. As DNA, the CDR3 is TGTGCCAGCAGCTTTGAAAGGACAGGGAAATTAGAGACCCAGTACTTC.

The CDR3 DNA reads as TGTGCCAGTAGTATAGAAGGCAGGGGAGTGAGTCAGCCCCAGCATTTT. Translation gives CASSIEGRGVSQPQHF. This rearrangement joins TRBV19 to TRBJ1-5; possible D gene TRBD1, 6 bases. V lost 0 bases and J 6 bases, leaving 15 bases between the germline ends. Germline V lookup: CDR1 LNHDA, CDR2 SQIVND (reference sequence). CDR3 length equals 16 residues. The full variable domain, with the rest looked up from reference TRBV19 and TRBJ1-5, is DGGITQSPKYLFRKEGQNVTLSCEQNLNHDAMYWYRQDPGQGLRLIYYSQIVNDFQKGDIAEGYSVSREKKESFPLTVTSAQKNPTAFYLCASSIEGRGVSQPQHFGDGTRLSIL.

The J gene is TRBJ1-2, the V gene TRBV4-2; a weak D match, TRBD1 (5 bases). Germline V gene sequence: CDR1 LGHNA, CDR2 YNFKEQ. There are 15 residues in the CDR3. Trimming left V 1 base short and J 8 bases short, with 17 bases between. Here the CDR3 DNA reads TGTGCCAGCAGCCAAGCCGCAGGGCCCCGTTCGGGCTACACCTTC. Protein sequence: CASSQAAGPRSGYTF.

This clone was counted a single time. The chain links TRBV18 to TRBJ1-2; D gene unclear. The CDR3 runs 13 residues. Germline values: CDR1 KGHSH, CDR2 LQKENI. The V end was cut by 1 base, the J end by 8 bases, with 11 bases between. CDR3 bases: TGTGCCAGCTCACCACAAGAGCAGGTCGGCTACACCTTC. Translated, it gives CASSPQEQVGYTF.

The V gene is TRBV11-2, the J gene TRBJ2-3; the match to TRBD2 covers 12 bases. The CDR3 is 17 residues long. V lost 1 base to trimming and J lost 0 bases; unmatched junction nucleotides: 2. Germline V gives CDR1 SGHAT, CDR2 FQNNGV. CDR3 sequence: CASSLGLAGGSTDTQYF. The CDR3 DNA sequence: TGTGCCAGCAGCTTAGGGCTAGCGGGAGGGAGCACAGATACGCAGTATTTT. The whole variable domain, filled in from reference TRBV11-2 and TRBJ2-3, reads EAGVAQSPRYKIIEKRQSVAFWCNPISGHATLYWYQQILGQGPKLLIQFQNNGVVDDSQLPKDRFSAERLKGVDSTLKIQPAKLEDSAVYLCASSLGLAGGSTDTQYFGPGTRLTVL.

The CDR3 DNA reads TGTGCCAGCAGCTTGCCCGGGGGGGGAACCTATGGCTACACCTTC. Translating it yields CASSLPGGGTYGYTF. V usage is TRBV5-6 and J usage is TRBJ1-2; maybe TRBD1 (5 bases). The germline V gene encodes CDR1 SGHDT and CDR2 YYEEEE. V lost 1 base and J 4 bases, leaving 14 bases between the germline ends. The CDR3 extends over 15 amino acids. The variable domain in full, completed from reference TRBV5-6 and TRBJ1-2, reads DAGVTQSPTHLIKTRGQQVTLRCSPKSGHDTVSWYQQALGQGPQFIFQYYEEEERQRGNFPDRFSGHQFPNYSSELNVNALLLGDSALYLCASSLPGGGTYGYTFGSGTRLTVV.

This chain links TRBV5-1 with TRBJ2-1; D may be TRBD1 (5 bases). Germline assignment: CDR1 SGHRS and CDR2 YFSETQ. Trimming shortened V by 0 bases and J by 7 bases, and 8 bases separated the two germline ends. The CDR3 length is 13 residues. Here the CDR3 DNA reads TGCGCCAGCAGCTTGGGGCAGGGTAATGAGCAGTTCTTC. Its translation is CASSLGQGNEQFF.

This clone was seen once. The CDR3 DNA sequence: TGTGCCAGCAGTGTCGGAGGCCAAGAGACCCAGTACTTC. Protein product: CASSVGGQETQYF. The gene calls are TRBV7-3 and TRBJ2-5; D is perhaps TRBD2 (5 bases). CDR3 size: 13 residues. Germline V gene data show CDR1 as SGHTA and CDR2 as FQGTGA. V was shortened by 6 bases and J by 1 base, with 9 bases between the two germline ends.

The CDR3 loop is CASSSGYEQFF. In DNA, the CDR3 is TGCGCCAGCAGTTCAGGGTATGAGCAGTTCTTC. The rearrangement joins TRBV5-1 to TRBJ2-1; possibly TRBD1 for D (5 bases). This CDR3 spans 11 amino acids. The germline V and J ends were trimmed by 5 bases and 8 bases, with 8 bases remaining between them. In germline, CDR1 is SGHRS, CDR2 YFSETQ. Complete variable domain (other parts from reference TRBV5-1 and TRBJ2-1): KAGVTQTPRYLIKTRGQQVTLSCSPISGHRSVSWYQQTPGQGLQFLFEYFSETQRNKGNFPGRFSGRQFSNSRSEMNVSTLELGDSALYLCASSSGYEQFFGPGTRLTVL.

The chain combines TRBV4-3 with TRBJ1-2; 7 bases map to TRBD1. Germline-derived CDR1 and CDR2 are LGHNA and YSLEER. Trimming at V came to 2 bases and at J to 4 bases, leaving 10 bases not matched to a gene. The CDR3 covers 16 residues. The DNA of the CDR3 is TGCGCCAGCAGCCAAACGACAGGGTTTGTGGGCTATGGCTACACCTTC. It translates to CASSQTTGFVGYGYTF.

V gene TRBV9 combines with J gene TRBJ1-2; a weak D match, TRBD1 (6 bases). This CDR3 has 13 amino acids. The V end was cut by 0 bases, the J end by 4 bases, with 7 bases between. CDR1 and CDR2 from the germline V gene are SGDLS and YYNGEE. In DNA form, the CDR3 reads TGTGCCAGCAGCGTAGAACAGGGCTATGGCTACACCTTC. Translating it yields CASSVEQGYGYTF.